This TCR beta chain came from a study of human T cells and chemical hapten exposure. In the study overall: DPC (0.01%) was patch tested on the upper back and read at 6 days.

As to time point: patch test 1, 2 weeks after DPC sensitization. Treatment specified: therapeutic diphenylcyclopropenone sensitization with weekly scalp DPC. In this sample, this clonotype turned up a few times. Its antigen is undetermined. Under the authors' procedure: A per-sample median of roughly 97,000 TCRs was observed, with a range of roughly 20,000 to 690,600. TCRdb ran MiXCR on the RACE reads and lists one entry per CDR3 protein. TCRdb's processing, not the study's, gives the V and J calls here. The sample contains 70,000 to 75,000 distinct CDR3 sequences, approximately 35% of which appear only once. CDR3 length: 13 residues. Trimming cost V 5 bases and J 4 bases, with 9 bases left between them. Germline V gene lookup returns CDR1 SGHTA and CDR2 FQGNSA. Findings and limits, study-wide: DPC sensitization did not alter TCRs above 1 in 1000 frequency. Against controls, expanded TCRs gave rise to significantly more large CDR3 similarity clusters.

This sequence originates from a man aged 40-55 years with alopecia areata. Some clones in this sample may be carry-over from other donors' samples. The genes are TRBV7-2 and TRBJ2-1, with unresolved D. This specimen was whole blood, taken in connection with sensitization to the hapten diphenylcyclopropenone (DPC). The CDR3 loop is CASSMDPYNEQFF. The CDR3 coding sequence is TGTGCCAGCAGCATGGACCCGTACAATGAGCAGTTCTTC.